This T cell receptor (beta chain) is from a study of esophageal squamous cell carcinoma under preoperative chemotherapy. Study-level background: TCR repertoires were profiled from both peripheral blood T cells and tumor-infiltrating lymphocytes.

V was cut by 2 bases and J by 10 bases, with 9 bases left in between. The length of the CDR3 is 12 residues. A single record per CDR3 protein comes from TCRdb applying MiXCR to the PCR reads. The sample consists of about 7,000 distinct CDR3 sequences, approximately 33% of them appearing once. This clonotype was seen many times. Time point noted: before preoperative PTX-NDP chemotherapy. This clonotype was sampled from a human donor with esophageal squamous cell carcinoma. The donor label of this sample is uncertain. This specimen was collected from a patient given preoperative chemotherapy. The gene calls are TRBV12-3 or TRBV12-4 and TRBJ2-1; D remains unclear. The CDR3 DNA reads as TGTGCCAGCAGTTTAAACTCCTACGAGCAGTTCTTC. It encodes CASSLNSYEQFF.